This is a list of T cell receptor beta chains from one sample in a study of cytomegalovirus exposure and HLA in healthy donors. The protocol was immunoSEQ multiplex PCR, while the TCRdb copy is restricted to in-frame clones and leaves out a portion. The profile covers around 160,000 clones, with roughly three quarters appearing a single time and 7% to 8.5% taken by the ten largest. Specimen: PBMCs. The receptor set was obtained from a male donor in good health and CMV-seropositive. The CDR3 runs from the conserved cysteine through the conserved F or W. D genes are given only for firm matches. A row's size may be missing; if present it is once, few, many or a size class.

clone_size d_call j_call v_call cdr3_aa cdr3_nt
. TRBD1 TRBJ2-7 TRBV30 CAWSSPEDRSYEQYF TGTGCCTGGAGCTCCCCGGAGGACAGGTCCTACGAGCAGTACTTC
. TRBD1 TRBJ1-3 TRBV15 CATSRDTGGRGTGNTIYF TGTGCCACCAGCAGAGATACCGGGGGCAGGGGGACTGGAAACACCATATATTTT
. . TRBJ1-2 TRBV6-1 CASSEALQGLSYGYTF TGTGCCAGCAGTGAAGCGCTTCAGGGTCTGTCTTATGGCTACACCTTC
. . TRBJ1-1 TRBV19 CASKGTKAFF TGTGCCAGCAAAGGGACAAAAGCTTTCTTT
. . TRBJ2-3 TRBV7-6 CASSRTESTDTQYF TGTGCCAGCAGCCGGACAGAGAGCACAGATACGCAGTATTTT
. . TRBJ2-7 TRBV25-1 CASSEWEGGSSYEQYF TGTGCCAGCAGTGAATGGGAAGGGGGTAGCTCCTACGAGCAGTACTTC
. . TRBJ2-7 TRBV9 CASSPPLAQEQYF TGTGCCAGCAGCCCGCCCCTGGCTCAGGAGCAGTACTTC
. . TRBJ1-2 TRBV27 CASSLGLSRGYGYTF TGTGCCAGCAGTCTAGGACTATCAAGGGGCTATGGCTACACCTTC
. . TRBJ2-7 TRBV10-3 CAISLRYSYEQYF TGTGCCATCAGTCTCAGGTACTCCTACGAGCAGTACTTC
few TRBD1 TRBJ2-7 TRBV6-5 CASSYRDRGSYEQYF TGTGCCAGCAGTTACAGGGACAGGGGCTCCTACGAGCAGTACTTC
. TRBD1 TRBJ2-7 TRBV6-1 CASSEVGGGDEQYF TGTGCCAGCAGTGAGGTAGGGGGCGGCGACGAGCAGTACTTC
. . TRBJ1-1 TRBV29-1 CSVVRGNTEAFF TGCAGCGTTGTCAGGGGGAACACTGAAGCTTTCTTT
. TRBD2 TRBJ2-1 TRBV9 CASSVGLAGAYEQFF TGTGCCAGCAGCGTAGGACTAGCGGGGGCTTATGAGCAGTTCTTC
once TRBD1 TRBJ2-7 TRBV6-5 CASRDRGTYEQYF TGTGCCAGCCGGGACAGGGGAACCTACGAGCAGTACTTC
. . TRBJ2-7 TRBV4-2 CASSQDGCEQYF TGTGCCAGCAGCCAAGACGGGTGCGAGCAGTACTTC
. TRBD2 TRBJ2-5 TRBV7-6 CASSPGTSGETQYF TGTGCCAGCAGCCCTGGGACTAGCGGAGAGACCCAGTACTTC
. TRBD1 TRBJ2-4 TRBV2 CASRPDRATWINIQYF TGTGCCAGCAGACCTGACAGGGCCACATGGATAAACATTCAGTACTTC
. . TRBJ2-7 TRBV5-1 CASSPQGLRSYEQYF TGCGCCAGCAGCCCGCAGGGTCTGAGGTCCTACGAGCAGTACTTC
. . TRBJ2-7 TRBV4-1 CASSQDPQAHEQYF TGCGCCAGCAGCCAAGATCCCCAGGCCCACGAGCAGTACTTC
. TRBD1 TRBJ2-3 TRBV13 CASSVRQGKGTDTQYF TGTGCCAGCAGCGTCAGACAGGGAAAAGGAACAGATACGCAGTATTTT
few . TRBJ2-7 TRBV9 CASSVRESYEQYF TGTGCCAGCAGCGTCCGGGAGTCCTACGAGCAGTACTTC
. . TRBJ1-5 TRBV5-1 CASSLAGDQPQHF TGCGCCAGCAGCTTGGCAGGGGATCAGCCCCAGCATTTT